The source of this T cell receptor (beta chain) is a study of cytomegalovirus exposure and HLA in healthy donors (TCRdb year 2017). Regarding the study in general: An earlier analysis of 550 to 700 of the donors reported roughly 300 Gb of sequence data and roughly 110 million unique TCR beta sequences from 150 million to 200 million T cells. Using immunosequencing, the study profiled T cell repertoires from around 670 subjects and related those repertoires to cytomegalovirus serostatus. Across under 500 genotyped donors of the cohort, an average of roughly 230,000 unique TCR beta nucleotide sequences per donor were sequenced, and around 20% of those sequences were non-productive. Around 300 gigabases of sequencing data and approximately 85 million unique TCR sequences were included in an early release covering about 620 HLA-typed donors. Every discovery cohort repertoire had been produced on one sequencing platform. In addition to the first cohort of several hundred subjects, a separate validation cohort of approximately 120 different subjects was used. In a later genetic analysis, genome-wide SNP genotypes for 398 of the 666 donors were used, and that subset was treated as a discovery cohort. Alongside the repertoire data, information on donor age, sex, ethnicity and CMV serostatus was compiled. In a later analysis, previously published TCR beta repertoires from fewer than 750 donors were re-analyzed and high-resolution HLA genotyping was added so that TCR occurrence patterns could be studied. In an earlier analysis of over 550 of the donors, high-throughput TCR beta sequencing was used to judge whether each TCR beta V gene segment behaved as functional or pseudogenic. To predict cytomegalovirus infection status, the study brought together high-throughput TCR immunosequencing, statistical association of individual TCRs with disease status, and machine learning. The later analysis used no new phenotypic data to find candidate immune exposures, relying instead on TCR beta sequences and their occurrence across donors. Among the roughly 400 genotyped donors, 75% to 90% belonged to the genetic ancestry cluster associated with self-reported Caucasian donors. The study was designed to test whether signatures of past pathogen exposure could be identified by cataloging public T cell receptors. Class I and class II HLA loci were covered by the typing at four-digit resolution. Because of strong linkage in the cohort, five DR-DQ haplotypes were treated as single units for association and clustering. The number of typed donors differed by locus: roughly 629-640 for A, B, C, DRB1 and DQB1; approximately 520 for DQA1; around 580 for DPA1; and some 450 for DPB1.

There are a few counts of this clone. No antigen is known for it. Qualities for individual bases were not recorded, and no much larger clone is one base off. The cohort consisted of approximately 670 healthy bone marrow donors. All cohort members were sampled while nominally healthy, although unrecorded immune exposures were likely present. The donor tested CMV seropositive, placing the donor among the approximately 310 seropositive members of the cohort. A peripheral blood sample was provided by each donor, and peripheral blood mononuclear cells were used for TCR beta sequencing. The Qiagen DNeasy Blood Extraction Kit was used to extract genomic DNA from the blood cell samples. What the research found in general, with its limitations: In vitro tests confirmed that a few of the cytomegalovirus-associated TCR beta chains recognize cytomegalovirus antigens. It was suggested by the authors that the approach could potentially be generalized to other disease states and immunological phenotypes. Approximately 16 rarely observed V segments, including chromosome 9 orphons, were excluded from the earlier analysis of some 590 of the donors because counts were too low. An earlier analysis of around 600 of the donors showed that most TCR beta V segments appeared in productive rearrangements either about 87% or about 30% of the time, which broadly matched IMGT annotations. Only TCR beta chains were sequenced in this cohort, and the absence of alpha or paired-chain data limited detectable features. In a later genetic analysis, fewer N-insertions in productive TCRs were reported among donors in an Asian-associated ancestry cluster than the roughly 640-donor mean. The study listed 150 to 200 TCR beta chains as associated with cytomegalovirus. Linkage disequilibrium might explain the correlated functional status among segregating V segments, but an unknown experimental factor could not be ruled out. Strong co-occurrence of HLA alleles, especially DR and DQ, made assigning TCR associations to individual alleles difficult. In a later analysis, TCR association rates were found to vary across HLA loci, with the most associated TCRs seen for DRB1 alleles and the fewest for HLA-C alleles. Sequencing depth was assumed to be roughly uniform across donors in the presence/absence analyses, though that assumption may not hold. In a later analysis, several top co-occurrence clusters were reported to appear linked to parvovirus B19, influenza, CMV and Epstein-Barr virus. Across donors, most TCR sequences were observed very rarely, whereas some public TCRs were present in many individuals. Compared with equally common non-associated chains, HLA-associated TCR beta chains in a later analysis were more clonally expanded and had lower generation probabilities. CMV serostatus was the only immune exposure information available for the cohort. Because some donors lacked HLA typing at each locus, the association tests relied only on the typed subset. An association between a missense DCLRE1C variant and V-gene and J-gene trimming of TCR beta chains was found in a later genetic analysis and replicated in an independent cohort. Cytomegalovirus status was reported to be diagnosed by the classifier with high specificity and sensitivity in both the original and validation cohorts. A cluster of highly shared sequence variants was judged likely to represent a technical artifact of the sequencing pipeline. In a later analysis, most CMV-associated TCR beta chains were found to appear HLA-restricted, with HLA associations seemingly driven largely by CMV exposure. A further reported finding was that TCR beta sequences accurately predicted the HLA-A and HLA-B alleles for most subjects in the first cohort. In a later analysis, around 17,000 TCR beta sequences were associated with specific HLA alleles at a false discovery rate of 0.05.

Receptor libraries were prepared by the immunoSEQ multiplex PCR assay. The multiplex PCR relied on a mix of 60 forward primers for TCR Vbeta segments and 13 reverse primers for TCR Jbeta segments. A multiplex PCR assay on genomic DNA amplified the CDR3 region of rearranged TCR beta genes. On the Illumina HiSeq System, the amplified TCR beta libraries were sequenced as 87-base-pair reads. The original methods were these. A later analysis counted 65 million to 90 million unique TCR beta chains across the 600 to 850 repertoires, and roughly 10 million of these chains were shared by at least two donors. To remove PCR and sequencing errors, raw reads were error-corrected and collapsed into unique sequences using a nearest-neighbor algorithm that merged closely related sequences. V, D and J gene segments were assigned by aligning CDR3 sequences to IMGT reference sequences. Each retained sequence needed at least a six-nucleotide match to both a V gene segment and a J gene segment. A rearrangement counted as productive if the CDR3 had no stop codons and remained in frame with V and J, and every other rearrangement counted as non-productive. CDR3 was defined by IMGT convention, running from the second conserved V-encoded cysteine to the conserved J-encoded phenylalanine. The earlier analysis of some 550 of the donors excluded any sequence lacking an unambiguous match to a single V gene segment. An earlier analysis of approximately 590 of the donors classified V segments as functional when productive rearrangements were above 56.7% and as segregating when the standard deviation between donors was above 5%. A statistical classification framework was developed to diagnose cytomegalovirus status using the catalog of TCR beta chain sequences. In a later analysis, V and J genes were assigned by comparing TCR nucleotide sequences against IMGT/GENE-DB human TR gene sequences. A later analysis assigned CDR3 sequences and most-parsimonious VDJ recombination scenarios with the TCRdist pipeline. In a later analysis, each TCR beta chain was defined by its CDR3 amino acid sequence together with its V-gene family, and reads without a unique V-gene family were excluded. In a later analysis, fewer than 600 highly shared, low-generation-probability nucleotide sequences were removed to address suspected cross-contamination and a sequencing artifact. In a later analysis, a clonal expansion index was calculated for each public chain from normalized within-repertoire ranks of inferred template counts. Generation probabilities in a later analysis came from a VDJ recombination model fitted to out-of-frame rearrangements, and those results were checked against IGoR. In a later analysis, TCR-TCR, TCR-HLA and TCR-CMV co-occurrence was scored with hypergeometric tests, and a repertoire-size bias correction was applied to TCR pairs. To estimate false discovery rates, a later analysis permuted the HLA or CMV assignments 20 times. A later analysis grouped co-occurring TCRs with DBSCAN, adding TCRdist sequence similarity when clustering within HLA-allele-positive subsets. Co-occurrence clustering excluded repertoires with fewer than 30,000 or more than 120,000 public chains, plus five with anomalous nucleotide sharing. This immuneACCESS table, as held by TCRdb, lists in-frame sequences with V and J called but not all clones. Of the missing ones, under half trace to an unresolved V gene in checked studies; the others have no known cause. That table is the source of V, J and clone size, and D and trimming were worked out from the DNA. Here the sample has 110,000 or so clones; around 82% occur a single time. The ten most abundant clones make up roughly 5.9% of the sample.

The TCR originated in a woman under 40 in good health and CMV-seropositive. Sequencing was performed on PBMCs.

The DNA sequence is given as TGCGCCAGCAGCCAAGATGCCGTGGCGCGGGCTGGCTACACCTTC. Protein translation: CASSQDAVARAGYTF. The sequence is built from TRBV4-1 and TRBJ1-2; there is no confident call for the D gene. CDR1 MGHRA and CDR2 YSYEKL were looked up in the germline V gene. Spanning cysteine to phenylalanine, the CDR3 consists of 15 amino acids. Of all the DNA, just the CDR3 is kept, 45 bases in frame from base 1. V is reduced by 0 bases and J by 7 bases, leaving a spacing of 15 bases between them.